In this sample, the clone carrying this T cell receptor beta chain turned up many times. The TCR beta CDR3 regions underwent amplification using RNA transcripts as the source. Using the HTBI primer set, a first-round RT-PCR was run on the TCR CDR3. TCRdb re-called the multiplex PCR reads with MiXCR, one entry per CDR3 protein. The sample lists roughly 380,000 distinct CDR3 sequences, around 18% occurring once. The sample is drawn from a study of T cells in Graves' hyperthyroidism and ophthalmopathy. Ophthalmopathy patients had Clinical Activity Score at least 3, NOSPECS grade at least 4, duration under 3 months. Patients with uncontrolled infections, other autoimmune diseases, pregnancy or lactation were excluded. With 0 bases removed from V and 6 bases from J, the gap between germline ends came to 3 bases. This CDR3 comprises 11 residues. Germline assignment: CDR1 SGHAT and CDR2 FQNNGV.

J is TRBJ2-7 and V is TRBV11-2; D remains ambiguous. The TCR originated in a woman aged 40 to 55 with Graves' ophthalmopathy. The sample was blood. The CDR3 protein is CASSLEAEQYF. In nucleotides, the CDR3 is TGTGCCAGCAGCTTAGAGGCCGAGCAGTACTTC.